This passage covers 17 T cell receptor beta chains from one sample sequenced in a study of PD-1 blockade in classical Hodgkin lymphoma. No patient escaped relapse after autologous stem cell transplantation, and brentuximab vedotin exposure varied. Method: immunoSEQ multiplex PCR; TCRdb's copy keeps in-frame clones and lacks some. The sample records about 43,000 clones, around 72% being singletons. This specimen consisted of peripheral blood mononuclear cells (PBMCs), obtained before the second cycle of nivolumab. The receptors shown here come from a human donor with classical Hodgkin lymphoma.

The CDR3 loop reads CASSNTDARGYTF. The CDR3, as DNA: TGTGCCAGCTCCAATACGGACGCACGCGGCTACACCTTC. This chain connects TRBV28 to TRBJ1-2; the D is unclear. The V end was cut by 8 bases, the J end by 8 bases, with 18 bases between. The length of the CDR3 is 13 residues. Germline V gene sequence: CDR1 MDHEN, CDR2 SYDVKM.

This clone was observed a few times. This chain links TRBV27 with TRBJ2-5, with D perhaps matching TRBD1 or TRBD2 (5 bases each). Per the germline V gene, CDR1 is MNHEY and CDR2 is SMNVEV (reference sequence). CDR3 size: 14 residues. Trimming removed 1 base at V and 5 bases at J, with 11 bases between. CDR3 loop: CASSLFLGGETQYF. Written as DNA, the CDR3 is TGTGCCAGCAGTTTATTTCTTGGGGGTGAGACCCAGTACTTC.

The rearrangement joins TRBV30 to TRBJ1-2, with 8 bases fitting TRBD1. Germline V lookup: CDR1 GTSNPN, CDR2 SVGIG (reference sequence). CDR3 size: 13 residues. J was trimmed by 7 bases and V by 2 bases; bases with no gene match: 6. The CDR3 sequence: CAWSPGDRRGYTF. The CDR3 DNA reads as TGTGCCTGGAGTCCGGGGGACAGGCGTGGCTACACCTTC. The full variable domain, rest sourced from reference TRBV30 and TRBJ1-2, is SQTIHQWPATLVQPVGSPLSLECTVEGTSNPNLYWYRQAAGRGLQLLFYSVGIGQISSEVPQNLSASRPQDRQFILSSKKLLLSDSGFYLCAWSPGDRRGYTFGSGTRLTVV.

The J gene is TRBJ1-1, the V gene TRBV4-3; D uncertain. Germline loops: CDR1 LGHNA, CDR2 YSLEER. CDR3 length: 13 residues. V lost 1 base and J 5 bases, leaving 8 bases between the germline ends. DNA for the CDR3: TGCGCCAGCAGCCAAGTGGGTGGGACTGAAGCTTTCTTT. Its protein is CASSQVGGTEAFF.

The chain carries TRBV5-6 and TRBJ2-5, with D perhaps given as TRBD1 or TRBD2 (7 bases each). Germline CDR1 and CDR2: SGHDT and YYEEEE. The V and J ends lost 4 bases and 2 bases respectively, with 21 bases between them. CDR3 length equals 17 residues. The CDR3 DNA is TGTGCCAGCAGCCATACCAAGCGGGGCAGGGGGCAAGAGACCCAGTACTTC. Its translation is CASSHTKRGRGQETQYF.

The genes are TRBV27 and TRBJ1-2, with 8 nucleotides matching TRBD1. The CDR3 sequence is 15 residues long. Germline V gene sequence: CDR1 MNHEY, CDR2 SMNVEV (reference sequence). V lost 6 bases and J lost 3; bases outside the gene matches: 9. This chain's CDR3 is CASRVQGALDYGYTF. DNA of the CDR3: TGTGCCAGCAGAGTCCAGGGGGCGTTGGACTATGGCTACACCTTC.

The chain joins TRBV10-3 to TRBJ1-5; no clear D. Germline-derived CDR1 and CDR2 are ENHRY and SYGVKD. The V gene lost 2 bases and the J gene lost 1 base, with 9 bases spanning the gap. The CDR3 is made up of 15 amino acids. The CDR3 bases are TGTGCCATCAGTGAGGGAAAGGTGAGCAATCAGCCCCAGCATTTT. This gives the protein CAISEGKVSNQPQHF.

This clone was seen a few times. The chain couples TRBV30 to TRBJ1-2; maybe TRBD1 (5 bases). Trimming stripped 3 bases from V and 4 bases from J, with 15 bases between. Germline CDR1 and CDR2: GTSNPN and SVGIG (reference sequence). The CDR3 sequence is 14 residues long. The CDR3: CAWSRTDSFYGYTF. The CDR3 DNA follows: TGTGCCTGGAGCCGAACTGACAGCTTCTATGGCTACACCTTC.

The chain employs TRBV28 and TRBJ2-7; perhaps TRBD2 as D (5 bases). CDR1 and CDR2 from the germline V gene are MDHEN and SYDVKM. This CDR3 has 13 amino acids. V lost 6 bases and J lost 0, with 9 bases in between. CDR3 nucleotide sequence: TGTGCCAGCAGCATTGCGGGCTCCTACGAGCAGTACTTC. Translation gives CASSIAGSYEQYF.

This clone was seen a few times. The genes are TRBV7-2 and TRBJ1-6, with unresolved D. Trimming took off 4 bases at V and 7 bases at J, with 20 bases between the two ends. The CDR3 is 17 amino acids. Germline values: CDR1 SGHTA, CDR2 FQGNSA. CDR3: CASSSSNRIRKNSPLHF. For the CDR3, the DNA is TGTGCCAGCAGCTCCAGCAATCGCATTCGGAAGAATTCACCCCTCCACTTT. Based on the CDR3 plus reference TRBV7-2 and TRBJ1-6, the full variable domain is GAGVSQSPSNKVTEKGKDVELRCDPISGHTALYWYRQSLGQGLEFLIYFQGNSAPDKSGLPSDRFSAERTGGSVSTLTIQRTQQEDSAVYLCASSSSNRIRKNSPLHFGNGTRLTVT.

J is TRBJ2-4 and V is TRBV6-6, with D possibly TRBD1 on 5 matching bases. CDR3 size: 13 residues. CDR1 and CDR2 (germline): MNHNY, SVGAGI (reference sequence). V lost 2 bases, J lost 9 bases, and 11 bases lay in between. The DNA of the CDR3 is TGTGCCAGCAGTTACCAACATACAGGCATTCAGTACTTC. Amino acid sequence: CASSYQHTGIQYF.

V and J are TRBV25-1 and TRBJ1-1; TRBD1 aligns across 7 bases. The trim removed 3 bases at V and 1 base at J, leaving 5 bases unmatched. Germline V gene data show CDR1 as MGHDK and CDR2 as SYGVNS. CDR3 length: 15 residues. The CDR3: CASSEPYRGNTEAFF. The CDR3 DNA reads as TGTGCCAGCAGTGAGCCTTACAGGGGGAACACTGAAGCTTTCTTT. The full variable domain, rest sourced from reference TRBV25-1 and TRBJ1-1, is EADIYQTPRYLVIGTGKKITLECSQTMGHDKMYWYQQDPGMELHLIHYSYGVNSTEKGDLSSESTVSRIRTEHFPLTLESARPSHTSQYLCASSEPYRGNTEAFFGQGTRLTVV.

This rearrangement joins TRBV9 to TRBJ2-1; 9 bases line up with TRBD2. The CDR3 contains 13 residues. The junction had 2 bases not matched to a gene; V was cut back by 5 bases and J by 5 bases. Germline CDR1 is SGDLS and CDR2 is YYNGEE. As DNA, the CDR3 is TGTGCCAGCAGGACTAGCGGAGACAATGAGCAGTTCTTC. Amino acids: CASRTSGDNEQFF.

The chain is built from TRBV30 and TRBJ1-1, with D perhaps matching TRBD1 (5 bases). V gave up 4 bases and J gave up 8 bases, with 20 bases separating them. The CDR3 runs to 14 residues. Germline V gene data show CDR1 as GTSNPN and CDR2 as SVGIG (reference sequence). The CDR3 DNA sequence: TGTGCCTGGACCCTAGGTGGGACTTGGAACGAAGCTTTCTTT. This codes for CAWTLGGTWNEAFF. The whole variable domain, filled in from reference TRBV30 and TRBJ1-1, reads SQTIHQWPATLVQPVGSPLSLECTVEGTSNPNLYWYRQAAGRGLQLLFYSVGIGQISSEVPQNLSASRPQDRQFILSSKKLLLSDSGFYLCAWTLGGTWNEAFFGQGTRLTVV.

V gene TRBV20-1 combines with J gene TRBJ2-5; no clear D gene. The J call is in doubt because the DNA end fits TRBJ2-7 better. There are 11 residues in the CDR3. Germline values: CDR1 DFQATT, CDR2 SNEGSKA (reference sequence). CDR3 region: CSARDGYEQYF. CDR3 nucleotides: TGCAGTGCTAGAGATGGCTACGAGCAGTACTTC.

This chain links TRBV5-4 with TRBJ2-1, with D hard to call. The CDR3 sequence is 13 residues long. Germline V CDR1 and CDR2: SGHNT, YYREEE (reference sequence). V gave up 0 bases and J gave up 6 bases, with 7 bases separating them. The CDR3 here is CASSLEGVNEQFF. The CDR3 nucleotides read TGTGCCAGCAGCTTGGAGGGTGTCAATGAGCAGTTCTTC.

The chain joins TRBV11-3 to TRBJ1-2; no clear D gene. V was cut by 7 bases and J by 5 bases, with 14 bases left in between. Germline V gene data show CDR1 as SGHNT and CDR2 as YENEEA. This CDR3 is 13 amino acids long. The CDR3 here is CASTGEQTYGYTF. CDR3 nucleotides: TGTGCCAGCACCGGCGAGCAGACATATGGCTACACCTTC.